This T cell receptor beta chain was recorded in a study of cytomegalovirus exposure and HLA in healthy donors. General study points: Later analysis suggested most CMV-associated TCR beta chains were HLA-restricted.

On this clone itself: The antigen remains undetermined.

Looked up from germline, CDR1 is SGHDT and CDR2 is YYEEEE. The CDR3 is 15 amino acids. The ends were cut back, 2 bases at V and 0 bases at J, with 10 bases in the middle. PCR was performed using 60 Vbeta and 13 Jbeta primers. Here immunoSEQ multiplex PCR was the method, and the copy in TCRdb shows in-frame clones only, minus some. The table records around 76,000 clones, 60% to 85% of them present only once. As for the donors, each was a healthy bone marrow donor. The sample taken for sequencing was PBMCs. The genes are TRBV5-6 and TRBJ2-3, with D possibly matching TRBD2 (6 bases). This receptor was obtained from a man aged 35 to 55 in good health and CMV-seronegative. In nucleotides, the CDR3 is TGTGCCAGCAGCTTCGGCGGAGGGAGCACAGATACGCAGTATTTT. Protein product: CASSFGGGSTDTQYF.